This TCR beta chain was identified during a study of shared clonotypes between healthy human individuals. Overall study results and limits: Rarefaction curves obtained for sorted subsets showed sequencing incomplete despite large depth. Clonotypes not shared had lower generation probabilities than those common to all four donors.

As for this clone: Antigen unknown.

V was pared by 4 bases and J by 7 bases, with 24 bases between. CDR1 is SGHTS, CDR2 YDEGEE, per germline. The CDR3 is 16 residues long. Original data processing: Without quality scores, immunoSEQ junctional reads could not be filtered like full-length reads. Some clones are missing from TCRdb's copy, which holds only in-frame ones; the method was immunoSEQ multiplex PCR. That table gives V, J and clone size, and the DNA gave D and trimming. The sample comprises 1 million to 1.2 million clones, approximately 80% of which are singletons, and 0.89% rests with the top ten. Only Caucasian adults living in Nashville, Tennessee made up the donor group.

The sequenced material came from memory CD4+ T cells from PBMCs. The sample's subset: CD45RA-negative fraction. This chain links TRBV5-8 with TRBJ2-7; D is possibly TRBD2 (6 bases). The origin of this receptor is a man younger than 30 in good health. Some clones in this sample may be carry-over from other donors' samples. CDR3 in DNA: TGTGCCAGCAGCCCTAGACAAGCGGCTGGGGGGTGGGAGCAGTACTTC. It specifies CASSPRQAAGGWEQYF.